The 5 T cell receptor beta chains reported below all come from one sample, sequenced in a study of cytomegalovirus exposure and HLA in healthy donors. A multiplex PCR was run with 60 Vbeta primers and 13 Jbeta primers. Assay used: immunoSEQ multiplex PCR; TCRdb lists only in-frame clones, some missing. The data show a few hundred thousand clones, around four fifths seen once. The sample comprised PBMCs. Source of these receptors: a woman between 40 and 55 years old in good health and CMV-seropositive.

The rearrangement links TRBV6-5 to TRBJ2-7; 7 positions match TRBD2. With 4 bases clipped from V and 5 bases from J, the junction kept 14 bases outside the gene matches. The CDR3 runs to 16 residues. Germline V lookup: CDR1 MNHEY, CDR2 SVGAGI. The CDR3 DNA is TGTGCCAGCAGTTCCTCCTTAAGCCCGGGAGGCAACGAGCAGTACTTC. This codes for CASSSSLSPGGNEQYF.

V gene TRBV11-3 combines with J gene TRBJ2-1; D remains unclear. V lost 2 bases and J 8 bases, leaving 10 bases between the germline ends. Germline CDR1 SGHNT, CDR2 YENEEA. This CDR3 spans 13 amino acids. CDR3 loop: CASSLNSQDEQFF. CDR3 DNA: TGTGCCAGCAGCTTAAACTCCCAGGATGAGCAGTTCTTC.

The rearrangement links TRBV10-3 to TRBJ2-2; 14 bases match TRBD2. V lost 3 bases to trimming and J lost 5 bases; unmatched junction nucleotides: 2. This CDR3 comprises 16 residues. Germline CDR1 is ENHRY and CDR2 is SYGVKD. CDR3 DNA: TGTGCCATCAGTGATGGACTAGCGGGAGGAACCGGGGAGCTGTTTTTT. This translates into CAISDGLAGGTGELFF.

V is TRBV9 and J is TRBJ2-7; D is perhaps TRBD2 (6 bases). V lost 0 bases and J lost 7, with 17 bases in between. The CDR3 loop spans 15 amino acids. The V gene's germline CDR1 is SGDLS and CDR2 YYNGEE. In nucleotides, the CDR3 is TGTGCCAGCAGCGTAGCTACGGGGGAGTTCGAGGAGCAGTACTTC. Translation gives CASSVATGEFEEQYF.

This clone was counted a few times. The sample holds other DNA sequences that translate to the same CDR3. This sequence joins TRBV19 and TRBJ2-7, with D tentatively TRBD2 (6 bases). Trimming took 3 bases from V and 1 from J, leaving 10 bases between them. CDR1 is LNHDA, CDR2 SQIVND, per germline (reference sequence). CDR3 length: 14 residues. The CDR3, as DNA: TGTGCCAGTAGTATCCAACGGGGGTCCTACGAGCAGTACTTC. The encoded protein is CASSIQRGSYEQYF.